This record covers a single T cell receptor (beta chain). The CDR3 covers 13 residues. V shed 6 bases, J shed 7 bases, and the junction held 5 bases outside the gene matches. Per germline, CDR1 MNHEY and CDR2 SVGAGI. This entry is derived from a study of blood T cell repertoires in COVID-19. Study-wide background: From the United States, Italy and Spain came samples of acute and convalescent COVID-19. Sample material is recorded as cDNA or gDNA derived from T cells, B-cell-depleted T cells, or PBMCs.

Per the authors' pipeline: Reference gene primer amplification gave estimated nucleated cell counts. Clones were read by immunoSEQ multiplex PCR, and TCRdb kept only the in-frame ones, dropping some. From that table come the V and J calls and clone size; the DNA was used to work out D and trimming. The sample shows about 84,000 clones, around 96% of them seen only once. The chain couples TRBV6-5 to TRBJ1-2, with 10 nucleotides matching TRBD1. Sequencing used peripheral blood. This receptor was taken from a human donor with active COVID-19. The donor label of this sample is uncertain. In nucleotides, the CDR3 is TGTGCCAGCAGACCCGACAGGGGGCTTGGCTACACCTTC. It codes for CASRPDRGLGYTF.